This TCR beta chain is from a study of blood T cell repertoires in COVID-19. Across the study: Acute and convalescent COVID-19 samples came from the United States, Italy and Spain. PBMCs, B-cell-depleted T cells, or T cells provided the cDNA or gDNA that made up the material.

Per the original methods: How many nucleated cells were present was estimated from reference gene primer amplification. Method: immunoSEQ multiplex PCR; TCRdb's copy keeps in-frame clones and lacks some. V and J calls and clone size are as listed in that table; D and trimming were resolved from the DNA. The data contain some 270,000 clones, roughly 84% of them singletons. Germline CDR1 SEHNR, CDR2 FQNEAQ (reference sequence). V shed 5 bases, J shed 5 bases, and the junction held 6 bases outside the gene matches. The CDR3 extends over 16 amino acids. This sequence originates from a woman in her forties who had recovered from COVID-19. Sequencing used peripheral blood. This sequence joins TRBV7-9 and TRBJ2-2; 12 bases match TRBD2. CDR3 in amino acids: CASSTGLAGGTGELFF. The CDR3 bases are TGTGCCAGCAGCACGGGACTAGCGGGTGGTACCGGGGAGCTGTTTTTT.